This TCR beta chain was identified during a study of early stage breast cancer tumors. At the level of the study: Eight or nine ER+/PR+/HER2- tumors were invasive ductal; a few were invasive lobular. Points from the study as a whole: Chain pairing and CD4, CD8 or FOXP3 expression were not captured. Enriched TCRB sequences shared across patients were mostly commonly generated sequences. In most of the 16 patients, blood comparison separated tumor from normal breast.

The ends were cut back, 5 bases at V and 1 base at J, with 15 bases in the middle. This CDR3 spans 15 amino acids. Germline loops: CDR1 SGHTA, CDR2 FQGNSA. Sequencing was performed with immunoSEQ multiplex PCR; in TCRdb, only in-frame clones are kept and a portion is missing. The sample lists around 53,000 clones; around nine tenths were seen once. Note on this clone: Its target is unknown.

The sequence came from a person aged 65-85 years with breast cancer. V and J are TRBV7-2 and TRBJ2-7, with a possible D match to TRBD2 (5 bases). The source material was blood. The CDR3 DNA follows: TGTGCCAGCAGCCCATTTGAGGGCAGGTCCTACGAGCAGTACTTC. Translating it yields CASSPFEGRSYEQYF.